The 17 T cell receptor beta chains below come from one sample, sequenced in a study of T cell responses to AZD1222 COVID-19 vaccine. Assay: immunoSEQ multiplex PCR; the TCRdb copy retains only in-frame clones and omits some. The sample consists of tens of thousands of clones, 91% of them appearing once. Sequenced here: peripheral blood, sampled on day 0 of MenACWY control vaccination. These TCRs come from an adult in good health.

J is TRBJ2-5 and V is TRBV18; the D gene is possibly TRBD2 (5 bases). CDR1 and CDR2 from the germline V gene are KGHSH and LQKENI. V was shortened by 2 bases and J by 5 bases, with 9 bases between the two germline ends. This CDR3 spans 13 amino acids. The CDR3 protein is CASSPVGDETQYF. CDR3 coding DNA: TGTGCCAGCTCACCAGTGGGAGACGAGACCCAGTACTTC.

The CDR3 nucleotides read TGTGCCAGCAGTTGGGGGTCGACCACGGGGACCCAGTACTTC. Translated: CASSWGSTTGTQYF. The chain links TRBV28 to TRBJ2-5; either TRBD1 or TRBD2 may supply D (5 bases each). The V gene's germline CDR1 is MDHEN and CDR2 SYDVKM. This CDR3 region has 14 residues. V dropped 4 bases and J dropped 7 bases, with 16 bases sitting between them.

This rearrangement joins TRBV5-1 to TRBJ2-7; D might be TRBD1 (5 bases). Deletions cut 2 bases from V and 5 bases from J, with 11 bases between. The CDR3 runs to 13 residues. Germline V gene lookup returns CDR1 SGHRS and CDR2 YFSETQ. In DNA form, the CDR3 reads TGCGCCAGCAGCTTTTTCACAGGCGACGAGCAGTACTTC. It translates to CASSFFTGDEQYF.

V gene TRBV10-1 combines with J gene TRBJ2-1; D unclear. The germline V gene has CDR1 WNHNN and CDR2 SYGVQD (reference sequence). V lost 4 bases and J lost 7, with 14 bases in between. This CDR3 spans 14 amino acids. CDR3 sequence (DNA): TGCGCCAGCAGTGGATCCGCGGCAGTGAATGAGCAGTTCTTC. It is translated as CASSGSAAVNEQFF.

The rearrangement joins TRBV29-1 to TRBJ1-1; the D is unclear. V lost 6 bases, J lost 5 bases, and 16 bases lay in between. The CDR3 consists of 13 residues. Germline V gives CDR1 SQVTM, CDR2 ANQGSEA. The CDR3 DNA reads TGCAGCGTGAACGGGCAGTTGGGGACTGAAGCTTTCTTT. Protein: CSVNGQLGTEAFF. Full variable domain (rest looked up from reference TRBV29-1 and TRBJ1-1): SAVISQKPSRDICQRGTSLTIQCQVDSQVTMMFWYRQQPGQSLTLIATANQGSEATYESGFVIDKFPISRPNLTFSTLTVSNMSPEDSSIYLCSVNGQLGTEAFFGQGTRLTVV.

The chain carries TRBV7-3 and TRBJ2-1, with 8 bases aligning to TRBD2. From germline, CDR1 is SGHTA and CDR2 FQGTGA. The CDR3 length is 16 residues. V shed 3 bases and J 0 bases; nucleotides not matched to a gene: 4. The DNA for the CDR3 is TGTGCCAGCAGCTTTGGCGCGGGAGGCTCCTACAATGAGCAGTTCTTC. This gives the protein CASSFGAGGSYNEQFF.

The chain uses TRBV6-1 and TRBJ2-3; D tentatively fits TRBD1 or TRBD2 (5 bases each). This CDR3 spans 16 amino acids. Germline CDR1 and CDR2: MNHNS and SASEGT. V lost 4 bases, J lost 2 bases, and 16 bases lay in between. The CDR3 loop is CASSGGPRETTDTQYF. The CDR3, as DNA: TGTGCCAGCAGTGGGGGACCCCGGGAAACCACAGATACGCAGTATTTT.

This chain connects TRBV2 to TRBJ2-3; D ambiguous. CDR1 is SNHLY and CDR2 is FYNNEI in the germline V gene. V dropped 6 bases and J dropped 4 bases, with 11 bases sitting between them. The CDR3 is made up of 13 amino acids. The DNA for the CDR3 is TGTGCCAGCAGCCCCCTAGGAGCAGATACGCAGTATTTT. Translating it yields CASSPLGADTQYF.

The chain uses TRBV19 and TRBJ1-3, with D possibly TRBD1 on 6 matching bases. The V end lost 5 bases, the J end lost 0 bases, and 20 bases lay between the germline ends. The CDR3 runs 18 residues. Germline values: CDR1 LNHDA, CDR2 SQIVND (reference sequence). The CDR3 DNA sequence: TGTGCCAGTAGTGGGTTAAAGGACAGACCGAGCTCTGGAAACACCATATATTTT. It encodes CASSGLKDRPSSGNTIYF.

The genes are TRBV19 and TRBJ2-6, with 9 positions matching TRBD1. V was pared by 4 bases and J by 1 base, with 8 bases of the junction left unmatched. The CDR3 runs to 18 residues. Germline V CDR1 and CDR2: LNHDA, SQIVND (reference sequence). The DNA of the CDR3 is TGTGCCAGTAGTACTACCGGGACAGGGTCATCTGGGGCCAACGTCCTGACTTTC. Encoded protein: CASSTTGTGSSGANVLTF.

V usage is TRBV9 and J usage is TRBJ2-3, with TRBD2 identical over 9 bases. The trim removed 1 base at V and 1 base at J, leaving 1 base unmatched. Germline V gene lookup returns CDR1 SGDLS and CDR2 YYNGEE. CDR3 length: 15 amino acids. As DNA, the CDR3 is TGTGCCAGCAGCGTAATAGCGGGGGGCACAGATACGCAGTATTTT. It codes for CASSVIAGGTDTQYF. Variable domain in full (rest from reference TRBV9 and TRBJ2-3): DSGVTQTPKHLITATGQRVTLRCSPRSGDLSVYWYQQSLDQGLQFLIQYYNGEERAKGNILERFSAQQFPDLHSELNLSSLELGDSALYFCASSVIAGGTDTQYFGPGTRLTVL.

The V and J genes are TRBV19 and TRBJ1-5; D possibly corresponds to TRBD1 (5 bases). The ends were cut back, 10 bases at V and 5 bases at J, with 15 bases in the middle. CDR3 length: 13 residues. Germline-derived CDR1 and CDR2 are LNHDA and SQIVND (reference sequence). The CDR3 nucleotides read TGTGCCACCCAGGGTCCCAACTATCAGCCCCAGCATTTT. This sequence encodes CATQGPNYQPQHF.

This chain links TRBV27 with TRBJ1-6; D is ambiguous. The ends were cut back, 6 bases at V and 3 bases at J, with 12 bases in the middle. Germline-derived CDR1 and CDR2 are MNHEY and SMNVEV (reference sequence). CDR3 size: 15 residues. As DNA, the CDR3 is TGTGCCAGCAGAACAGTCCAGTTCTATAATTCACCCCTCCACTTT. Translating it yields CASRTVQFYNSPLHF.

This chain links TRBV6-4 with TRBJ1-6, with D perhaps TRBD1 (5 bases). The V end was cut by 2 bases, the J end by 3 bases, with 20 bases between. The CDR3 totals 19 residues. The germline gives CDR1 MRHNA, CDR2 SNTAGT. CDR3 sequence reads: CASSDPTKTSDSYNSPLHF. The CDR3 DNA reads as TGTGCCAGCAGTGACCCAACCAAGACCTCCGACAGCTATAATTCACCCCTCCACTTT.

V gene TRBV6-6 combines with J gene TRBJ2-7; D unclear. The germline V gene encodes CDR1 MNHNY and CDR2 SVGAGI (reference sequence). The CDR3 loop spans 14 amino acids. V was cut by 2 bases and J by 0 bases, with 8 bases left in between. The chain's CDR3 is CASSYEPDSYEQYF. CDR3 coding DNA: TGTGCCAGCAGTTACGAGCCAGACTCCTACGAGCAGTACTTC.

V usage is TRBV28 and J usage is TRBJ2-7, with 12 bases matching TRBD2. The CDR3 is 13 amino acids. The trim removed 7 bases at V and 4 bases at J, leaving 2 bases unmatched. Germline CDR1 MDHEN, CDR2 SYDVKM. The CDR3 protein is CASTLAGGYEQYF. CDR3 nucleotides: TGTGCCAGCACGCTAGCGGGGGGGTACGAGCAGTACTTC. The full variable domain, its missing parts supplied by reference TRBV28 and TRBJ2-7, is DVKVTQSSRYLVKRTGEKVFLECVQDMDHENMFWYRQDPGLGLRLIYFSYDVKMKEKGDIPEGYSVSREKKERFSLILESASTNQTSMYLCASTLAGGYEQYFGPGTRLTVT.

J is TRBJ1-6 and V is TRBV7-8, with 8 positions matching TRBD1. The V and J ends lost 7 bases and 5 bases, in that order; junction bases with no gene match: 7. Germline V gene sequence: CDR1 SGHVS, CDR2 FQNEAQ. This CDR3 comprises 15 residues. CDR3 region: CASTRGQANNSPLHF. The DNA for the CDR3 is TGTGCCAGCACCCGGGGACAGGCAAATAATTCACCCCTCCACTTT.